What follows are 5 T cell receptor beta chains derived from one specimen sequenced in a study of T-cell reconstitution after alpha-beta-depleted transplantation in children. The TCRbeta library incorporated unique molecular identifiers. TCRdb reanalysed the PCR reads using MiXCR and keeps one entry per CDR3 protein. The data contain hundreds of thousands of distinct CDR3 sequences, roughly 17% of them singletons. The sample here was PBMCs from the stem cell graft donor, taken from the stem cell graft. The receptors were gathered from a human donor who donated a stem cell graft to a child with acute myeloid leukemia.

In this sample, this clonotype turned up many times. This sequence joins TRBV4-2 and TRBJ1-2; possibly TRBD1 for D (6 bases). The CDR3 is 13 residues long. Germline CDR1 is LGHNA and CDR2 is YNFKEQ. Trimming stripped 6 bases from V and 4 bases from J, with 12 bases between. The CDR3 nucleotides read TGTGCCAGCAGTCCCTCAGGGGCCTATGGCTACACCTTC. Its protein product is CASSPSGAYGYTF.

Regarding this clonotype: A read error is possible here, since a much larger clone lies one base away. The conserved phenylalanine or tryptophan is not found at the CDR3 terminus, so this likely reflects a read error. The V call is TRBV29-1, the J call TRBJ1-1; D is unclear. V was trimmed by 2 bases and J by 4 bases, leaving 11 bases between them. The CDR3 totals 13 residues. Germline values: CDR1 SQVTM, CDR2 ANQGSEA. Written as DNA, the CDR3 is TGCAGCGTTGAAAGGGAGGTGGGCACTGAAGCTTTCTCT. Its protein is CSVEREVGTEAFS.

V is TRBV11-3 and J is TRBJ2-1; D is unclear. CDR1 and CDR2 from the germline V gene are SGHNT and YENEEA. This CDR3 spans 11 amino acids. V lost 2 bases and J lost 9, with 5 bases in between. CDR3 region: CASSLLAEQFF. The CDR3 DNA follows: TGTGCCAGCAGCTTATTAGCTGAGCAGTTCTTC. Full variable domain (remainder filled in from reference TRBV11-3 and TRBJ2-1): EAGVVQSPRYKIIEKKQPVAFWCNPISGHNTLYWYLQNLGQGPELLIRYENEEAVDDSQLPKDRFSAERLKGVDSTLKIQPAELGDSAVYLCASSLLAEQFFGPGTRLTVL.

Turning to this clonotype: A clone one base away is much larger, so this may be a read error. The chain combines TRBV7-9 with TRBJ1-1; tentative D call: TRBD1 (6 bases). Trimming left V 2 bases short and J 3 bases short, with 10 bases between. The CDR3 totals 14 residues. Germline assignment: CDR1 SEHNR and CDR2 FQNEAQ (reference sequence). The CDR3 reads CASSLTGTYTEAFF. CDR3 sequence (DNA): TGTGCCAGCAGCTTAACAGGGACTTACACTGAAGCTTTCTTT.

This chain connects TRBV28 to TRBJ2-1; weak D call: TRBD2 (7 bases). The CDR3 is made up of 13 amino acids. V dropped 3 bases and J dropped 9 bases, with 12 bases sitting between them. Germline V gene sequence: CDR1 MDHEN, CDR2 SYDVKM. The CDR3 protein is CASSFGGLGEQFF. CDR3 nucleotides: TGTGCCAGCAGTTTCGGGGGGCTCGGTGAGCAGTTCTTC.